The 20 T cell receptor beta chains presented below share a single source sample, sequenced in a study of blood T cell repertoires in COVID-19. Sequencing was performed with immunoSEQ multiplex PCR; in TCRdb, only in-frame clones are kept and a portion is missing. The profile shows fewer than 250,000 clones, less than 90% of them singletons. The sample was peripheral blood. The receptor set was obtained from a woman in her seventies with acute or convalescent COVID-19.

V and J are TRBV13 and TRBJ1-4; tentatively, D is TRBD1 (5 bases). The CDR3 loop spans 15 amino acids. From germline, CDR1 is PRHDT and CDR2 FYEKMQ (reference sequence). V lost 0 bases and J lost 5, with 10 bases in between. The CDR3 here is CASSLGTALNEKLFF. The CDR3 DNA follows: TGTGCCAGCAGCTTAGGGACAGCTCTAAATGAAAAACTGTTTTTT.

CDR3 region: CASSEYWGRGFNQPQHF. CDR3 nucleotide sequence: TGTGCCAGCAGTGAATATTGGGGAAGGGGCTTCAATCAGCCCCAGCATTTT. The J gene is TRBJ1-5, the V gene TRBV25-1; D perhaps matches TRBD1 (5 bases). V gave up 0 bases and J gave up 3 bases, with 15 bases separating them. This CDR3 has 17 residues. The V gene's germline CDR1 is MGHDK and CDR2 SYGVNS.

The genes are TRBV19 and TRBJ2-7, with no clear D. The CDR3 has 14 amino acids. Germline V lookup: CDR1 LNHDA, CDR2 SQIVND (reference sequence). With 6 bases removed from V and 3 bases from J, the gap between germline ends came to 15 bases. CDR3 loop: CASRQLGSGYEQYF. The CDR3 DNA sequence: TGTGCCAGTAGACAACTCGGATCGGGCTACGAGCAGTACTTC. Supplemented by reference TRBV19 and TRBJ2-7, the full variable domain reads DGGITQSPKYLFRKEGQNVTLSCEQNLNHDAMYWYRQDPGQGLRLIYYSQIVNDFQKGDIAEGYSVSREKKESFPLTVTSAQKNPTAFYLCASRQLGSGYEQYFGPGTRLTVT.

This chain uses TRBV7-2 with TRBJ1-2, with TRBD1 as a possible D gene (5 bases). Trimming removed 5 bases from V and 1 base from J, with 11 bases in between. Germline V gene lookup returns CDR1 SGHTA and CDR2 FQGNSA. There are 14 residues in the CDR3. CDR3 amino acids: CASSRGTDNYGYTF. The CDR3 DNA is TGTGCCAGCAGCCGGGGGACTGATAACTATGGCTACACCTTC. The variable domain in full, with the rest retrieved from reference TRBV7-2 and TRBJ1-2, is GAGVSQSPSNKVTEKGKDVELRCDPISGHTALYWYRQSLGQGLEFLIYFQGNSAPDKSGLPSDRFSAERTGGSVSTLTIQRTQQEDSAVYLCASSRGTDNYGYTFGSGTRLTVV.

V and J are TRBV6-5 and TRBJ2-3; 7 bases are a match to TRBD2. J lost 4 bases, V lost 9 bases, and 10 bases had no gene match. Germline assignment: CDR1 MNHEY and CDR2 SVGAGI. The length of the CDR3 is 14 residues. CDR3 DNA sequence: TGTGCCAGTAAGACTAGCTGGGGCGCAGATACGCAGTATTTT. Residues: CASKTSWGADTQYF.

This clone has only one observation. The V and J genes are TRBV3-1 (or the pseudogene TRBV3-2) and TRBJ2-1, with D possibly TRBD2 on 5 matching bases. The germline gives CDR1 LGHDT, CDR2 YNNKEL (reference sequence). The CDR3 has 14 amino acids. Trimming took off 6 bases at V and 3 bases at J, with 12 bases between the two ends. CDR3 nucleotide sequence: TGTGCCAGCAGGGCTTACCGGGACTACAATGAGCAGTTCTTC. Translated: CASRAYRDYNEQFF.

As to this clone: Other DNA sequences in the sample encode the same CDR3. The J gene is TRBJ2-1, the V gene TRBV28; D is uncertain. The V and J ends lost 6 bases and 7 bases respectively, with 4 bases between them. Germline CDR1 reads MDHEN; CDR2 reads SYDVKM. CDR3 length equals 10 residues. The CDR3 DNA sequence: TGTGCCAGCAGCTCTAATGAGCAGTTCTTC. Amino acids: CASSSNEQFF.

V and J are TRBV11-2 and TRBJ2-1, with 11 bases fitting TRBD2. V lost 4 bases, J lost 12 bases, and 8 bases stayed unmatched. CDR3 size: 14 residues. CDR1 and CDR2 (germline): SGHAT, FQNNGV. The CDR3 protein is CASSYIAGGPRQFF. The DNA of the CDR3 is TGTGCCAGCAGCTATATAGCGGGGGGGCCGCGGCAGTTCTTC. The full variable domain, its missing parts supplied by reference TRBV11-2 and TRBJ2-1, is EAGVAQSPRYKIIEKRQSVAFWCNPISGHATLYWYQQILGQGPKLLIQFQNNGVVDDSQLPKDRFSAERLKGVDSTLKIQPAKLEDSAVYLCASSYIAGGPRQFFGPGTRLTVL.

V gene TRBV4-1 combines with J gene TRBJ1-1, with D possibly TRBD1 on 5 matching bases. CDR1 is MGHRA and CDR2 is YSYEKL in the germline V gene. CDR3 length equals 14 residues. The V end was cut by 0 bases, the J end by 8 bases, with 13 bases between. The CDR3 loop is CASSQDNQGGEAFF. Here the CDR3 DNA reads TGCGCCAGCAGCCAAGATAACCAGGGAGGAGAAGCTTTCTTT.

This clone turned up a few times. The chain links TRBV27 to TRBJ2-2, with D maybe TRBD2 (5 bases). The CDR3 is 15 residues long. Germline CDR1 reads MNHEY; CDR2 reads SMNVEV (reference sequence). V lost 4 bases and J lost 0, with 9 bases in between. This CDR3 reads CASSWRLANTGELFF. The CDR3 DNA reads as TGTGCCAGCAGTTGGAGGCTAGCGAACACCGGGGAGCTGTTTTTT.

The gene calls are TRBV14 and TRBJ2-3; TRBD1 agrees at 9 bases. V lost 5 bases to trimming and J lost 2 bases; unmatched junction nucleotides: 11. CDR3 length: 17 amino acids. Germline V lookup: CDR1 SGHDN, CDR2 FVKESK. The CDR3 reads CASSVKTGTGPTDTQYF. The CDR3 nucleotides read TGTGCCAGCAGCGTTAAAACTGGGACAGGGCCCACAGATACGCAGTATTTT. The variable domain in full, with the rest retrieved from reference TRBV14 and TRBJ2-3, is EAGVTQFPSHSVIEKGQTVTLRCDPISGHDNLYWYRRVMGKEIKFLLHFVKESKQDESGMPNNRFLAERTGGTYSTLKVQPAELEDSGVYFCASSVKTGTGPTDTQYFGPGTRLTVL.

The chain links TRBV24-1 to TRBJ2-1; TRBD2 aligns across 9 bases. The CDR3 runs 14 residues. Germline V gene data show CDR1 as KGHDR and CDR2 as SFDVKD. Trimming took 3 bases from V and 8 from J; bases not matched to a gene: 4. Written as DNA, the CDR3 is TGTGCCACCAGTGATCCCGGGACTAGCTATGAGCAGTTCTTC. Its protein is CATSDPGTSYEQFF.

This chain's CDR3 is CASSSGGYEQYF. The CDR3 DNA sequence: TGTGCCAGCAGCTCCGGAGGCTACGAGCAGTACTTC. The chain uses TRBV12-3 or TRBV12-4 and TRBJ2-7; possible D gene TRBD2, 5 bases. The CDR3 totals 12 residues. V was pared by 6 bases and J by 3 bases, with 9 bases between.

V and J are TRBV7-9 and TRBJ1-1; no clear D. Germline V gene sequence: CDR1 SEHNR, CDR2 FQNEAQ (reference sequence). The CDR3 runs 13 residues. V was pared by 0 bases and J by 9 bases, with 11 bases between. Here the CDR3 reads CASSLAGSEKAFF. In DNA form, the CDR3 reads TGTGCCAGCAGCTTAGCTGGGTCGGAGAAAGCTTTCTTT.

This chain joins TRBV7-2 and TRBJ1-6; the match to TRBD1 covers 9 bases. The CDR3 runs 15 residues. V shed 1 base, J shed 7 bases, and the junction held 2 bases outside the gene matches. Germline CDR1 SGHTA, CDR2 FQGNSA. This CDR3 reads CASSLDRGPNSPLHF. For the CDR3, the DNA is TGTGCCAGCAGCTTAGACAGGGGGCCGAATTCACCCCTCCACTTT.

The chain carries TRBV29-1 and TRBJ2-7; TRBD2 is a possible D gene (5 bases). The CDR3 is 11 amino acids. CDR1 and CDR2 from the germline V gene are SQVTM and ANQGSEA. The germline V and J ends were trimmed by 6 bases and 5 bases, with 11 bases remaining between them. The CDR3, as DNA: TGCAGCGTCGGGTCGGGAAACGAGCAGTACTTC. Amino acids: CSVGSGNEQYF.

The chain employs TRBV20-1 and TRBJ1-2; D gene uncertain. This CDR3 contains 14 residues. From germline, CDR1 is DFQATT and CDR2 SNEGSKA (reference sequence). The V end was cut by 3 bases, the J end by 3 bases, with 14 bases between. In DNA, the CDR3 is TGCAGTGCTAGTGGTAGACGGGAGCACTATGGCTACACCTTC. Amino acids: CSASGRREHYGYTF.

The chain couples TRBV9 to TRBJ2-2, with D possibly being TRBD2 (6 bases). Germline V gene sequence: CDR1 SGDLS, CDR2 YYNGEE. Trimming removed 7 bases from V and 2 bases from J, with 15 bases in between. This CDR3 is built from 15 residues. CDR3 sequence: CASGPGLTNTGELFF. In DNA form, the CDR3 reads TGTGCCAGCGGCCCGGGACTCACTAACACCGGGGAGCTGTTTTTT.

The rearrangement joins TRBV28 to TRBJ1-5; TRBD1 is a possible D gene (5 bases). Trimming stripped 11 bases from V and 1 base from J, with 9 bases between. The CDR3 covers 12 residues. Germline V CDR1 and CDR2: MDHEN, SYDVKM. The CDR3 is CASGGSNQPQHF. The CDR3 DNA reads TGTGCCTCCGGGGGAAGCAATCAGCCCCAGCATTTT.

This chain uses TRBV18 with TRBJ2-7; 10 bases agree with TRBD1. CDR1 and CDR2 from the germline V gene are KGHSH and LQKENI. This CDR3 region has 14 residues. Trimming took 5 bases from V and 7 from J; bases not matched to a gene: 8. CDR3: CASSTPGQGWEQYF. The CDR3 DNA sequence: TGTGCCAGCTCAACCCCGGGACAGGGGTGGGAGCAGTACTTC.